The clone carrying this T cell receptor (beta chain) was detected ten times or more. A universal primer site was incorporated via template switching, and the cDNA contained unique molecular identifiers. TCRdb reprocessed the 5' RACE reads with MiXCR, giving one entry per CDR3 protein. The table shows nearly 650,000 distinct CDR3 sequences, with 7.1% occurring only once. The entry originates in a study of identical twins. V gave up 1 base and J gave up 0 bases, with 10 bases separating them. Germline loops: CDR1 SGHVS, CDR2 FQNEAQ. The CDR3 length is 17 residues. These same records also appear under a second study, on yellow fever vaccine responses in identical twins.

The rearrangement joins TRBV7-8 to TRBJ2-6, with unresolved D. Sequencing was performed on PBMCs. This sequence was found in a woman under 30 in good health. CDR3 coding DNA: TGTGCCAGCAGCTTAGTAGGTCTGGTCTCTGGGGCCAACGTCCTGACTTTC. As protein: CASSLVGLVSGANVLTF.